This T cell receptor beta chain was found in a study of post-analysis software for immune sequencing data (dated by TCRdb to 2015 to 2017). For the study in its entirety: Recorded disease courses included relapsing-remitting, secondary progressive and progressive-relapsing multiple sclerosis, with some patients lacking subtype annotation. Patient repertoires were compared against roughly 12 previously published healthy control repertoires from donors aged roughly 6 to 28 years. A subset of samples was prepared in parallel using single-end sample barcoding, then pooled and co-amplified after Illumina adapter ligation. Overall study outcomes, separate from this receptor: The multiple sclerosis patient group was slightly younger than the control group. Patients showed significantly higher frequencies than controls for a handful of TRBV segments, among them TRBV5-6, TRBV5-1 and TRBV20-1. Strong co-clustering of samples prepared in the same batch was shown by direct clustering with F measure, prompting a batch-effect correction. Multiple sclerosis patients had significantly lower normalized Chao1 diversity than controls, a result that suggests substantial peripheral T-cell clonal expansion.

From cysteine to phenylalanine, the CDR3 is 17 amino acids long. Just the 51-base CDR3 DNA is kept, in frame starting at base 1. For this chain, trimming is 3 bases at the V end and 1 base at the J end, and the number of junction bases without a gene match is 8. To demonstrate the VDJtools post-analysis software, TCR beta repertoires were profiled from the peripheral blood of about 13 young patients with multiple sclerosis. The patients with multiple sclerosis were children and adolescents between roughly 6 and 17 years of age. Library preparation employed PCR. Sequencing relied on an Illumina HiSeq 2500. To reduce PCR and sequencing biases, unique molecular identifiers were built into the TCR beta cDNA libraries. About 500,000 cDNA molecules were obtained for every 1 to 10 million input T cells, so each molecule roughly corresponded to one T cell. Patient libraries were prepared and sequenced with the same protocol used for the earlier healthy control dataset. Within a given batch, samples were prepared together, multiplexed and sequenced on the same HiSeq lane. The paper's processing steps were these. Raw barcoded reads were processed with MIGEC, discarding single-read molecular identifier groups before consensus assembly and CDR3 extraction. Clonotype tables were post-analysed with VDJtools, normalizing diversity by down-sampling all datasets to the smallest sample size. In repertoire overlap clustering, CDR3 amino acid sequences, but not nucleotide sequences, were matched to correct batch-related cross-sample contamination. The public reads were reanalyzed by TCRdb: fastp trimming at Q25, MiXCR alignment, in-frame beta chains only. One record per CDR3 amino acid sequence lists the most common genes and DNA. The V and J calls were not made by the authors but by TCRdb's processing. Within this sample are some 700,000 distinct CDR3 sequences, with around 60% of them counted one time only. In total, the top ten clones hold around 11% of the sample.

In regard to this clonotype: It lacks a known antigen. No qualities accompany the bases; no much larger clone lies one base away.

Rearrangement joined TRBV12-3 or TRBV12-4 to TRBJ2-1, with 8 bases in between that match TRBD2. The sample taken for sequencing was blood. The receptor's source is a girl aged 2 to 9 with multiple sclerosis. CDR3 protein: CASSFDGGLVSYNEQFF. Here is the DNA: TGTGCCAGCAGTTTCGATGGGGGACTAGTATCCTACAATGAGCAGTTCTTC.